What follows are 27 T cell receptor beta chains derived from one specimen sequenced in a study of blood T cell repertoires in COVID-19. Only in-frame clones appear in the TCRdb table, and some are missing; sequencing was by immunoSEQ multiplex PCR. The sample includes about 260,000 clones, 88% of them seen just once. Sample: peripheral blood. The receptors shown here come from a woman in her 30s with COVID-19, enrolled during active disease.

This chain connects TRBV30 to TRBJ2-7; 10 bases fit TRBD2. The CDR3 is made up of 15 amino acids. Germline assignment: CDR1 GTSNPN and CDR2 SVGIG (reference sequence). Losses at the gene ends were 4 bases for V and 0 bases for J; bases not matched to a gene: 6. In DNA form, the CDR3 reads TGTGCCTGGACTAGCGGGAGCTCAAGCTCCTACGAGCAGTACTTC. Translated: CAWTSGSSSSYEQYF.

The chain has TRBV28 and TRBJ1-1; D is perhaps TRBD1 (5 bases). The ends were cut back, 3 bases at V and 4 bases at J, with 12 bases in the middle. This CDR3 has 14 amino acids. The germline gives CDR1 MDHEN, CDR2 SYDVKM. CDR3 in amino acids: CASSFVGRITEAFF. The CDR3 bases are TGTGCCAGCAGTTTCGTGGGGCGCATCACTGAAGCTTTCTTT. The full variable domain, its missing parts supplied by reference TRBV28 and TRBJ1-1, is DVKVTQSSRYLVKRTGEKVFLECVQDMDHENMFWYRQDPGLGLRLIYFSYDVKMKEKGDIPEGYSVSREKKERFSLILESASTNQTSMYLCASSFVGRITEAFFGQGTRLTVV.

The chain carries TRBV7-2 and TRBJ2-3; 9 nucleotides align to TRBD2. This CDR3 spans 17 amino acids. Germline CDR1 is SGHTA and CDR2 is FQGNSA. V lost 4 bases, J lost 0 bases, and 8 bases stayed unmatched. CDR3 in amino acids: CASSSGTSTSSTDTQYF. The CDR3 bases are TGTGCCAGCAGCTCCGGGACTAGCACGTCTAGCACAGATACGCAGTATTTT.

Comment on this clone: This same CDR3 is encoded by further DNA sequences in the sample. The V and J genes are TRBV5-1 and TRBJ2-7; 8 bases line up with TRBD2. CDR1 and CDR2 (germline): SGHRS, YFSETQ. CDR3 length: 14 amino acids. V lost 4 bases, J lost 0 bases, and 3 bases stayed unmatched. CDR3 amino acids: CASSPGTSSYEQYF. The CDR3 DNA follows: TGCGCCAGCAGCCCCGGGACTAGCTCCTACGAGCAGTACTTC. The full variable domain, completed using reference TRBV5-1 and TRBJ2-7, is KAGVTQTPRYLIKTRGQQVTLSCSPISGHRSVSWYQQTPGQGLQFLFEYFSETQRNKGNFPGRFSGRQFSNSRSEMNVSTLELGDSALYLCASSPGTSSYEQYFGPGTRLTVT.

The chain has TRBV27 and TRBJ2-7, with D uncertain. The ends were cut back, 2 bases at V and 0 bases at J, with 8 bases in the middle. This CDR3 has 14 amino acids. Germline V gene lookup returns CDR1 MNHEY and CDR2 SMNVEV (reference sequence). In nucleotides, the CDR3 is TGTGCCAGCAGTTTACGTTGGAGCTCCTACGAGCAGTACTTC. It translates to CASSLRWSSYEQYF.

The rearrangement links TRBV7-9 to TRBJ2-7; TRBD1 matches 8 bases. The germline V gene encodes CDR1 SEHNR and CDR2 FQNEAQ (reference sequence). The V segment lost 5 bases and the J segment 3 bases; nucleotides outside the gene matches: 9. The CDR3 covers 15 residues. This CDR3 is CASSPPGQVNYEQYF. The CDR3 nucleotides read TGTGCCAGCAGCCCCCCGGGACAGGTAAACTACGAGCAGTACTTC.

This chain links TRBV29-1 with TRBJ2-7, with 8 bases aligning to TRBD1. CDR3 length: 14 residues. Germline lookup yields CDR1 SQVTM and CDR2 ANQGSEA. The junction had 9 bases not matched to a gene; V was cut back by 1 base and J by 7 bases. The CDR3 nucleotides are TGCAGCGTTGAAGGGTACAGGGGGTCGCGGGAGCAGTACTTC. Residues: CSVEGYRGSREQYF.

This chain's CDR3 is CASSLEPATNEKLFF. The DNA of the CDR3 is TGCGCCAGCAGCTTGGAGCCGGCAACTAATGAAAAACTGTTTTTT. The V and J genes are TRBV5-1 and TRBJ1-4, with D unresolved. This CDR3 is 15 amino acids long. The ends were cut back, 0 bases at V and 0 bases at J, with 6 bases in the middle. The V gene's germline CDR1 is SGHRS and CDR2 YFSETQ.

The chain employs TRBV7-6 and TRBJ2-1; 13 bases fit TRBD2. CDR1 SGHVS and CDR2 FNYEAQ come from the germline V gene. The CDR3 has 17 residues. The V and J ends lost 1 base and 10 bases, in that order; junction bases with no gene match: 10. CDR3: CASSLELAGGPRREQFF. The DNA for the CDR3 is TGTGCCAGCAGCTTAGAACTAGCGGGAGGGCCGAGGCGGGAGCAGTTCTTC.

This clone appeared a few times. This chain connects TRBV5-6 to TRBJ1-6; TRBD1 matches 9 bases. V shed 4 bases, J shed 7 bases, and the junction held 9 bases outside the gene matches. CDR1 is SGHDT, CDR2 YYEEEE, per germline. There are 16 residues in the CDR3. The CDR3 sequence is CASSLSKDRGNSPLHF. Written as DNA, the CDR3 is TGTGCCAGCAGCCTCTCAAAGGACAGGGGAAATTCACCCCTCCACTTT.

Only a few counts were recorded for this clone. The V call is TRBV15, the J call TRBJ2-5; 8 bases agree with TRBD2. Trimming at V came to 0 bases and at J to 5 bases, leaving 14 bases not matched to a gene. The CDR3 loop spans 18 amino acids. Per the germline V gene, CDR1 is LNHNV and CDR2 is YYDKDF (reference sequence). CDR3 sequence (DNA): TGTGCCACCAGCAGAGATAGGAAGCGGGAGTGGCGGGATGAGACCCAGTACTTC. As protein: CATSRDRKREWRDETQYF.

The chain recombines TRBV7-9 with TRBJ2-5; D perhaps matches TRBD2 (6 bases). The germline V gene has CDR1 SEHNR and CDR2 FQNEAQ (reference sequence). The CDR3 runs 14 residues. V was cut by 5 bases and J by 1 base, with 11 bases left in between. The CDR3 DNA follows: TGTGCCAGCAGCGGCCGGGGGACCCAAGAGACCCAGTACTTC. Its translation is CASSGRGTQETQYF.

The chain carries TRBV18 and TRBJ2-2, with TRBD1 matching over 10 bases. The CDR3 extends over 16 amino acids. The V gene end was trimmed by 2 bases and the J gene end by 6 bases; junction bases not matched to a gene: 6. CDR1 KGHSH and CDR2 LQKENI come from the germline V gene. The CDR3 loop is CASSPFRGTGAGELFF. Written as DNA, the CDR3 is TGTGCCAGCTCACCATTCCGCGGGACAGGGGCCGGGGAGCTGTTTTTT.

This clone appeared a single time. The chain combines TRBV14 with TRBJ2-7; weak D call: TRBD1 (6 bases). Trimming shortened V by 4 bases and J by 3 bases, and 16 bases separated the two germline ends. Germline V gene sequence: CDR1 SGHDN, CDR2 FVKESK. The CDR3 is 15 amino acids. The CDR3 DNA follows: TGTGCCAGCAGCCGGGCGGCAGGGGTTTACTACGAGCAGTACTTC. Amino acid sequence: CASSRAAGVYYEQYF.

The chain recombines TRBV30 with TRBJ1-6; the D gene is possibly TRBD1 (6 bases). This CDR3 region has 15 residues. V was clipped by 1 base and J by 5 bases, with 12 bases between them. Germline V gene sequence: CDR1 GTSNPN, CDR2 SVGIG (reference sequence). The CDR3 coding sequence is TGTGCCTGGAGTGCAGGACAGTGGGATAATTCACCCCTCCACTTT. Residues: CAWSAGQWDNSPLHF.

This chain joins TRBV6-5 and TRBJ2-1; 9 bases fit TRBD2. With 6 bases clipped from V and 3 bases from J, the junction kept 6 bases outside the gene matches. The V gene's germline CDR1 is MNHEY and CDR2 SVGAGI. The CDR3 totals 15 residues. CDR3 DNA: TGTGCCAGCAGCTATAGACTAGCGGACTACAATGAGCAGTTCTTC. Protein: CASSYRLADYNEQFF.

The V call is TRBV6-2 or TRBV6-3, the J call TRBJ2-2, with 7 nucleotides matching TRBD1. In germline, CDR1 is MNHEY, CDR2 SVGEGT. The CDR3 is 16 residues long. J lost 6 bases, V lost 3 bases, and 10 bases had no gene match. The CDR3 sequence: CASSYRSGQVPGELFF. CDR3 nucleotide sequence: TGTGCCAGCAGTTATCGGTCCGGACAGGTCCCCGGGGAGCTGTTTTTT.

This clone was counted a few times. This chain joins TRBV19 and TRBJ1-4; 8 bases align to TRBD1. The CDR3 is 16 residues long. J was trimmed by 4 bases and V by 5 bases; bases with no gene match: 9. Germline CDR1 LNHDA, CDR2 SQIVND (reference sequence). CDR3 sequence: CASSPDTGGVNEKLFF. CDR3 coding DNA: TGTGCCAGTAGTCCCGATACAGGGGGTGTTAATGAAAAACTGTTTTTT.

The CDR3 protein is CAWSLDSSYEQYF. The CDR3 DNA follows: TGTGCCTGGAGCCTGGACAGCTCCTACGAGCAGTACTTC. This chain joins TRBV30 and TRBJ2-7; TRBD1 might be the D (6 bases). The CDR3 is 13 amino acids. With 3 bases removed from V and 0 bases from J, the gap between germline ends came to 9 bases. Germline lookup yields CDR1 GTSNPN and CDR2 SVGIG (reference sequence).

This clone showed up just once. The chain links TRBV9 to TRBJ2-7; no definite D call. V lost 2 bases to trimming and J lost 0 bases, with 12 bases between them. Per the germline V gene, CDR1 is SGDLS and CDR2 is YYNGEE. The CDR3 loop spans 15 amino acids. CDR3 bases: TGTGCCAGCAGCGTCTCCCCGCTGCGCTCCTACGAGCAGTACTTC. It encodes CASSVSPLRSYEQYF.

This chain uses TRBV19 with TRBJ2-1, with 9 bases lining up with TRBD2. Germline lookup yields CDR1 LNHDA and CDR2 SQIVND (reference sequence). The V segment lost 0 bases and the J segment 0 bases; nucleotides outside the gene matches: 6. CDR3 length equals 18 residues. CDR3 protein: CASSIDRGSGSSYNEQFF. As DNA, the CDR3 is TGTGCCAGTAGTATAGACCGAGGTAGCGGGAGCTCCTACAATGAGCAGTTCTTC.

The chain links TRBV7-2 to TRBJ2-5; TRBD2 might be the D (6 bases). The germline V gene has CDR1 SGHTA and CDR2 FQGNSA. Trimming shortened V by 6 bases and J by 0 bases, and 8 bases separated the two germline ends. The CDR3 is 13 residues long. The DNA of the CDR3 is TGTGCCAGCAGGCGGGGAGACCAAGAGACCCAGTACTTC. Translated: CASRRGDQETQYF.

CDR3 sequence (DNA): TGTGCCAGTATAGTCCAGGCTTCGAACACCGGGGAGCTGTTTTTT. Residues: CASIVQASNTGELFF. The chain is built from TRBV19 and TRBJ2-2; D gene unclear. CDR3 size: 15 residues. Germline assignment: CDR1 LNHDA and CDR2 SQIVND (reference sequence). The V and J ends lost 7 bases and 0 bases respectively, with 12 bases between them.

V gene TRBV2 combines with J gene TRBJ2-7; D unresolved. CDR1 is SNHLY and CDR2 is FYNNEI in the germline V gene. V shed 2 bases and J shed 6 bases, with 11 bases lying between them. The CDR3 consists of 13 residues. DNA for the CDR3: TGTGCCAGCAGTGAATCACGCGGCTCCGAGCAGTACTTC. This gives the protein CASSESRGSEQYF.

A single count supports this clone. V gene TRBV6-2 or TRBV6-3 combines with J gene TRBJ2-3; 7 nucleotides agree with TRBD2. After removal of 4 bases from V and 4 bases from J, the junction contained 2 bases not matched to a gene. Germline values: CDR1 MNHEY, CDR2 SVGEGT. The CDR3 sequence is 13 residues long. The CDR3 coding sequence is TGTGCCAGCAGTTGGGGGGGTCCAGATACGCAGTATTTT. Translating it yields CASSWGGPDTQYF.

This clone was seen only once. The junction shows a germline mismatch at one end, possibly a read error. V is TRBV7-7 and J is TRBJ2-2, with a tentative D call TRBD2 (5 bases). The germline V gene encodes CDR1 SSHAT and CDR2 FNYEAQ (reference sequence). The CDR3 runs 15 residues. The CDR3 region is CASRPSELGAGELFF. The DNA for the CDR3 is TGTGCTAGCAGGCCCTCGGAGCTGGGAGCCGGGGAGCTGTTTTTT.

This chain links TRBV7-2 with TRBJ1-6; TRBD1 agrees at 7 bases. CDR1 is SGHTA and CDR2 is FQGNSA in the germline V gene. The CDR3 totals 16 residues. J gave up 11 bases and V 0 bases, and 10 bases lay outside the gene matches. The CDR3 reads CASSLATRAGGPPLHF. CDR3 sequence (DNA): TGTGCCAGCAGCTTAGCGACGCGGGCAGGGGGACCACCCCTCCACTTT. The entire variable domain, with the rest obtained from reference TRBV7-2 and TRBJ1-6, is as follows: GAGVSQSPSNKVTEKGKDVELRCDPISGHTALYWYRQSLGQGLEFLIYFQGNSAPDKSGLPSDRFSAERTGGSVSTLTIQRTQQEDSAVYLCASSLATRAGGPPLHFGNGTRLTVT.